Listed below are T cell receptor beta chains from one sample, sequenced in a study of graft-versus-host responses after intestinal transplantation. The protocol was immunoSEQ multiplex PCR, while the TCRdb copy is restricted to in-frame clones and leaves out a portion. The repertoire holds roughly 90,000 clones, with 85% to 95% as singletons. These receptors have no identified antigens. Sequences were derived from unstimulated CD4+ T cells sorted from spleen or lymph node cells, sampled before transplant. These receptors were collected from a human donor who was the organ donor for an intestinal transplant. Each CDR3 is given with its conserved first and last residue.

>TRBV29-1|TRBJ2-5
CSVIQGAETQYF
>TRBV10-3|TRBJ2-1
CAISGRETTEQFF
>TRBV28|TRBJ2-1
CASSLMASGFRDNEQFF
>TRBV9|TRBJ1-3
CASSADRAPSGNTIYF
>TRBV19|TRBJ1-2
CASSRTGPNYGYTF
>TRBV30|TRBJ1-5
CAWSSPWQPQHF
>TRBV29-1|TRBJ2-1
CSVSRGAGSHNEQFF
>TRBV7-2|TRBJ2-5
CASSLSRLAQTQYF
>TRBV7-3|TRBJ2-1
CASSLTGGLAEWVF
>TRBV6-6|TRBJ2-5
CASSSGQGLRGETQYF
>TRBV6-1|TRBJ1-5
CASSFSQPQHF
>TRBV30|TRBJ2-2
CAWSWAATTGELFF
>TRBV30|TRBJ1-2
CAWLLTGTYGYTF
>TRBV19|TRBJ1-1
CASSMSLGVRSTEAFF
>TRBV27|TRBJ1-1
CASSPTPRGTEAFF
>TRBV5-1|TRBJ2-7
CASSLGPAGLYEQYF
>TRBV6-1|TRBJ1-5
CASSALAVSNQPQHF
>TRBV28|TRBJ1-2
CASSTPGQAHYGYTF
>TRBV7-2|TRBJ2-5
CASTEGILETQYF
>TRBV4-2|TRBJ2-1
CASSPRHLAGSYNEQFF
>TRBV5-1|TRBJ2-2
CASSLSGQGVSGELFF
>TRBV7-3|TRBJ2-5
CASSSLAGAQETQYF
>TRBV19|TRBJ2-3
CASSTSTDTQYF
>TRBV28|TRBJ1-2
CASSLHENYGYTF
>TRBV10-2|TRBJ1-2
CASSDSRGGSYGYTF
>TRBV27|TRBJ2-3
CASSLSQQGRTDTQYF
>TRBV12-5|TRBJ2-7
CASGLASAGISYEQYF